This T cell receptor beta chain was identified in a study of blood T cells in healthy people across ages. Sample-barcoded 5' priming and a J-beta primer mix drove a second PCR of about 7 to 12 cycles. TCRdb passed the 5' RACE reads through MiXCR, listing each CDR3 protein once. Found here are 1.5 million to 2 million distinct CDR3 sequences, around half of them singletons; the top ten hold more than 2%. Each of the donors had roughly 9.3 milliliters of peripheral blood drawn into EDTA-treated Vacutainer tubes. Remarks on this clonotype: What it recognizes is unknown.

Findings and limits, study-wide: Naive T cell percentage showed a strong correlation with the diversity of TCR beta.

This clonotype was sampled from a woman aged 40 to 50 in good health. The sequencing sample was made of blood.

The CDR3 region has the DNA TGTGCCAGCCGGCCCATCCTATCTGATCGGGACAGGGGGATCAATGAGCAGTTCTTC. The encoded protein is CASRPILSDRDRGINEQFF. This chain connects TRBV6-1 to TRBJ2-1; 11 bases map to TRBD1. The CDR3 loop spans 19 amino acids. Germline V CDR1 and CDR2: MNHNS, SASEGT. Trimming cost V 8 bases and J 6 bases; bases outside gene matches: 21.